This T cell receptor (beta chain) was sequenced for a study of response to subunit inactivated influenza vaccine. Study-level points and caveats: The authors offered the suggestion that each seasonal influenza vaccination recruits few new T cells.

This clonotype was counted many times. Antigen unknown. The V gene's germline CDR1 is SGHTA and CDR2 FQGNSA. Trimming took 2 bases from V and 0 from J, leaving 8 bases between them. The CDR3 totals 16 residues. TCRdb redid the calling of the RT-PCR reads with MiXCR, one entry per CDR3 protein. The sample consists of a few hundred thousand distinct CDR3 sequences, 12% to 15% of them appearing once. The chain links TRBV7-2 to TRBJ2-6; D not resolved. The TCR comes from a man aged 50 to 59 who received an inactivated influenza vaccine. The specimen was PBMCs from blood, collected 11 to 12 days after vaccination. Here the CDR3 reads CASSLSELSGANVLTF. CDR3 DNA sequence: TGTGCCAGCAGCTTATCTGAGCTCTCTGGGGCCAACGTCCTGACTTTC.